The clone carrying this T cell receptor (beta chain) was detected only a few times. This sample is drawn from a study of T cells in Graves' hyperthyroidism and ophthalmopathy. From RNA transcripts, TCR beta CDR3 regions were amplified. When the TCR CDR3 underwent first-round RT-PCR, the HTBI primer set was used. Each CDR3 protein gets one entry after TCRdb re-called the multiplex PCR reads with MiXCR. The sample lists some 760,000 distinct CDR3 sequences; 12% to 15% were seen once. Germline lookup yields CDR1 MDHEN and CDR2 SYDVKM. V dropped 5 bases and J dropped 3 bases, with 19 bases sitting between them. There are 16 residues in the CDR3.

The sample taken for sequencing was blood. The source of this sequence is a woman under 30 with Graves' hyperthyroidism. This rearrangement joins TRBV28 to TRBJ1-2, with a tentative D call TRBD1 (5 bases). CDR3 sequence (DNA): TGTGCCAGCAGTGTCCCGGGACGGCGGGGGGACTATGGCTACACCTTC. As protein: CASSVPGRRGDYGYTF.